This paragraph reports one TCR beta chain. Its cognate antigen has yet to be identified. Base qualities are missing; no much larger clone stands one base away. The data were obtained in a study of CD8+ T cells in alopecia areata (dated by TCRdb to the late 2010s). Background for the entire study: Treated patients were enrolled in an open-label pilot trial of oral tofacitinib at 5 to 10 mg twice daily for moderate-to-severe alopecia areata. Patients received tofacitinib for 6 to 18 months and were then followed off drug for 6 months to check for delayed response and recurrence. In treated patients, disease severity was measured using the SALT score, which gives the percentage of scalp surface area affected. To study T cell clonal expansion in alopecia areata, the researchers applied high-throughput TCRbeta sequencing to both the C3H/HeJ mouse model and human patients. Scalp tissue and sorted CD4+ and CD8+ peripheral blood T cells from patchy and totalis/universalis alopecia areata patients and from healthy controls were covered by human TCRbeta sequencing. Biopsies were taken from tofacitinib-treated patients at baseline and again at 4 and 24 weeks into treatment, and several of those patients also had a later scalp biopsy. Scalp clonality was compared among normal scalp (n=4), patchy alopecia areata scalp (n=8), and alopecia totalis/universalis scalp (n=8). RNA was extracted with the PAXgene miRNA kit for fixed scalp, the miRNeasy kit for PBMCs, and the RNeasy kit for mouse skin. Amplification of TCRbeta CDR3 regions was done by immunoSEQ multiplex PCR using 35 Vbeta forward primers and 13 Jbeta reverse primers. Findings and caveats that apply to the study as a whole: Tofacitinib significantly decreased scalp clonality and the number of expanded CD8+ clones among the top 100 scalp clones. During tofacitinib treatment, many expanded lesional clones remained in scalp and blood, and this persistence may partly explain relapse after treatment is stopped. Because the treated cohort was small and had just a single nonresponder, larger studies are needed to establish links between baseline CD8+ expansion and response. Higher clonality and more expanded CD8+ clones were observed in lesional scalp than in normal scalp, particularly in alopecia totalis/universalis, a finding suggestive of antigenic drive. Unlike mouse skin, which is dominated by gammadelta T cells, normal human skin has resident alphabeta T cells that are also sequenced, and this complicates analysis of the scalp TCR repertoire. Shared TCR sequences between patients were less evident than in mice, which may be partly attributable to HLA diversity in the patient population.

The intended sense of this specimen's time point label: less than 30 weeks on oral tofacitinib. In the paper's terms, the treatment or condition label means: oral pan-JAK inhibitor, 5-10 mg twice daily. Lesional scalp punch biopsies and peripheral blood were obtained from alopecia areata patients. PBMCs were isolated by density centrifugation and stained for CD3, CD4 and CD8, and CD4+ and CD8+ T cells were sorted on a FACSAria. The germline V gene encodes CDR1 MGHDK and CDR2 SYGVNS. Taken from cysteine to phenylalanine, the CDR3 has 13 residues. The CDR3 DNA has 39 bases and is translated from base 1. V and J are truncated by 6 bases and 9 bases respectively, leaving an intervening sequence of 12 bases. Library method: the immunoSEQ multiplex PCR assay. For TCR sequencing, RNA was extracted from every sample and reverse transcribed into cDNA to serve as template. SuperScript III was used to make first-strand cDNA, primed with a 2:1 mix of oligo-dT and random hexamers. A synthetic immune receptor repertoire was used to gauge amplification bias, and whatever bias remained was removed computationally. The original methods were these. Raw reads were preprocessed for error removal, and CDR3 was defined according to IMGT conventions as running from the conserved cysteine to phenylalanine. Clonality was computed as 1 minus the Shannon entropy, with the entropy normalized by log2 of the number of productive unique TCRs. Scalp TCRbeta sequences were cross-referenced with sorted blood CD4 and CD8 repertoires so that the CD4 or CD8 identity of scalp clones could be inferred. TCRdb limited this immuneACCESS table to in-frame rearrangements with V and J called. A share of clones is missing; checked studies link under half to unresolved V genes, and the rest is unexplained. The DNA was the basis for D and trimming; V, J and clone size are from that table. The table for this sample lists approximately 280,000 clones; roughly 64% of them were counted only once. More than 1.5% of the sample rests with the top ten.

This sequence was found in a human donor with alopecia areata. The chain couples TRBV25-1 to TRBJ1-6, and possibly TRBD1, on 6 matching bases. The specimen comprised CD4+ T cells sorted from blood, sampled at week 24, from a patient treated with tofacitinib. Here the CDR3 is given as CASRRQEASPLHF. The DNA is TGTGCCAGCAGAAGACAGGAGGCTTCACCCCTCCACTTT.